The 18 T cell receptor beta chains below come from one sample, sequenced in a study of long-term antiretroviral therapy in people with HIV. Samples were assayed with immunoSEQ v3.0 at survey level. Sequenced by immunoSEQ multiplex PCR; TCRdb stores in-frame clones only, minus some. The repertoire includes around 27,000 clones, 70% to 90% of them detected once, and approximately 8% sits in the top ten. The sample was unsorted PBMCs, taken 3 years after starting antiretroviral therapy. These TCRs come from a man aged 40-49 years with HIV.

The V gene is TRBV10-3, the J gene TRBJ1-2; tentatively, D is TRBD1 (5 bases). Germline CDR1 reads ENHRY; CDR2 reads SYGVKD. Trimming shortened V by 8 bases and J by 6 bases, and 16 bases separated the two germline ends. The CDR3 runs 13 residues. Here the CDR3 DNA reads TGTGCCATCCCCGCCGGGGCAGGCGATGGCTACACCTTC. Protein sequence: CAIPAGAGDGYTF.

In DNA form, the CDR3 reads TGTGCCAGCACCCCCTCCGGGACACCAAACACTGAAGCTTTCTTT. Protein: CASTPSGTPNTEAFF. V is TRBV6-5 and J is TRBJ1-1; D is perhaps TRBD1 (6 bases). V lost 7 bases and J 2 bases, leaving 17 bases between the germline ends. Germline CDR1 is MNHEY and CDR2 is SVGAGI. CDR3 size: 15 residues.

CDR3 amino acids: CASSDPSAPYEQYF. CDR3 DNA: TGTGCCAGCAGTGATCCTTCAGCCCCGTACGAGCAGTACTTC. This chain joins TRBV2 and TRBJ2-7; D gene ambiguous. CDR1 is SNHLY and CDR2 is FYNNEI in the germline V gene. There are 14 residues in the CDR3. The V end was cut by 3 bases, the J end by 4 bases, with 13 bases between.

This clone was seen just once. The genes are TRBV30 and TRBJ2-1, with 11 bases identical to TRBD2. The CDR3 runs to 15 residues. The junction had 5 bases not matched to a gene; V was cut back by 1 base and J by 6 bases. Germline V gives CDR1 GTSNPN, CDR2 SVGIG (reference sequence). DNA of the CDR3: TGTGCCTGGAGTGGACTCGGGACTAGCGGCAATGAGCAGTTCTTC. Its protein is CAWSGLGTSGNEQFF.

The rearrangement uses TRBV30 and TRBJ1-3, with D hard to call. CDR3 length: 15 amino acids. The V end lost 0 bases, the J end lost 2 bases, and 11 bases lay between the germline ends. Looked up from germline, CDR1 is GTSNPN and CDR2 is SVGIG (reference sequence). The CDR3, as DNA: TGTGCCTGGAGTGTAGGGATCGGCGCTGGAAACACCATATATTTT. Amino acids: CAWSVGIGAGNTIYF. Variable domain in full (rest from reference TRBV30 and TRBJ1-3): SQTIHQWPATLVQPVGSPLSLECTVEGTSNPNLYWYRQAAGRGLQLLFYSVGIGQISSEVPQNLSASRPQDRQFILSSKKLLLSDSGFYLCAWSVGIGAGNTIYFGEGSWLTVV.

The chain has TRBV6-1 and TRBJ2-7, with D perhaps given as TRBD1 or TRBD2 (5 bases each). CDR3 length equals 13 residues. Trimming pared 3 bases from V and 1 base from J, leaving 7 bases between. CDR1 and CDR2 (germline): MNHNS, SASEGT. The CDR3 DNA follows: TGTGCCAGCAGTGAGGGACCATCCTACGAGCAGTACTTC. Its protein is CASSEGPSYEQYF.

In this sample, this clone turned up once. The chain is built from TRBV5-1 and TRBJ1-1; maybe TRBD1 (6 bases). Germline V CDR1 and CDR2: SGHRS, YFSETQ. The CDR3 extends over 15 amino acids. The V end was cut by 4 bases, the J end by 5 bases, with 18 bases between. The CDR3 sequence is CASSPETGARTEAFF. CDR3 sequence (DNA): TGCGCCAGCAGCCCAGAGACAGGAGCGAGGACTGAAGCTTTCTTT. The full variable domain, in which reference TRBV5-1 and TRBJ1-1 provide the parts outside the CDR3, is KAGVTQTPRYLIKTRGQQVTLSCSPISGHRSVSWYQQTPGQGLQFLFEYFSETQRNKGNFPGRFSGRQFSNSRSEMNVSTLELGDSALYLCASSPETGARTEAFFGQGTRLTVV.

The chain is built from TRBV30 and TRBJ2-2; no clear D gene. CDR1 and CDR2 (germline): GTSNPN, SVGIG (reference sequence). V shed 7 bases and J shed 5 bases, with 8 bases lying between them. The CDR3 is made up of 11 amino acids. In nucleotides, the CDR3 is TGTGCCTTAACAAGGACCGGGGAGCTGTTTTTT. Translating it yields CALTRTGELFF.

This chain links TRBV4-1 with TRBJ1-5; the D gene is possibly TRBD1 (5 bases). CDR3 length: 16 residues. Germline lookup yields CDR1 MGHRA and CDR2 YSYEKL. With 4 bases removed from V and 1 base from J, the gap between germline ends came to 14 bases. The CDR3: CASSLTYGGSNQPQHF. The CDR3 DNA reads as TGCGCCAGCAGCCTGACTTATGGGGGGAGCAATCAGCCCCAGCATTTT.

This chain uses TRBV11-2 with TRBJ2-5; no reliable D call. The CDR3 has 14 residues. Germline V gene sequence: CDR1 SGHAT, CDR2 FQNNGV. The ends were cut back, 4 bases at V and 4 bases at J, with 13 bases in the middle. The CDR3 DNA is TGTGCCAGCAGCTACCTAGGTTCTGGAGAGACCCAGTACTTC. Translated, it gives CASSYLGSGETQYF.

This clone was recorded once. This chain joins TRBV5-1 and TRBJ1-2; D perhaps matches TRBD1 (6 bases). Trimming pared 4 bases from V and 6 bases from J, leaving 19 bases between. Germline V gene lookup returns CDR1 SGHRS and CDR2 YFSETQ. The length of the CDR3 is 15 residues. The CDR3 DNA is TGCGCCAGCAGCCCTTCTGGACAGATCGGGGATGGCTACACCTTC. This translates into CASSPSGQIGDGYTF.

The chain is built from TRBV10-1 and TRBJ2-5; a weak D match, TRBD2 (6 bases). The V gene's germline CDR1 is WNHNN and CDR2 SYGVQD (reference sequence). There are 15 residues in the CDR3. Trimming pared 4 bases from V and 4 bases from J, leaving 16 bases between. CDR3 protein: CASSGDRAGGETQYF. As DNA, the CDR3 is TGCGCCAGCAGTGGAGACCGCGCCGGGGGAGAGACCCAGTACTTC.

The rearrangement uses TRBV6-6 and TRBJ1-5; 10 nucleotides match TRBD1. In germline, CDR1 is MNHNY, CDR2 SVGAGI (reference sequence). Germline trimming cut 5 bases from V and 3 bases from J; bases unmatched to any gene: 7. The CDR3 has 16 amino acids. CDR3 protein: CASSGMDRGANQPQHF. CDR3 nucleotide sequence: TGTGCCAGCAGTGGCATGGACAGGGGGGCCAATCAGCCCCAGCATTTT.

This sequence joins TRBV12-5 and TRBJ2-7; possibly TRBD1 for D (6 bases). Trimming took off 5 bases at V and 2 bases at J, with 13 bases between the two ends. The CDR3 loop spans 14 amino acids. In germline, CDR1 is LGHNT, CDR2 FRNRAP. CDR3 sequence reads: CASGPPGQPYEQYF. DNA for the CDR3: TGTGCTAGTGGTCCCCCGGGACAACCCTACGAGCAGTACTTC.

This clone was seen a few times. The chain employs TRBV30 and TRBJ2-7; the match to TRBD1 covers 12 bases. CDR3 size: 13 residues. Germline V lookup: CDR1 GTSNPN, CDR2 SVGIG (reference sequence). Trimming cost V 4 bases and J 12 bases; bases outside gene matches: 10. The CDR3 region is CAWTSGTGGPRYF. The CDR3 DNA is TGTGCCTGGACTTCCGGGACAGGGGGCCCCCGGTACTTC.

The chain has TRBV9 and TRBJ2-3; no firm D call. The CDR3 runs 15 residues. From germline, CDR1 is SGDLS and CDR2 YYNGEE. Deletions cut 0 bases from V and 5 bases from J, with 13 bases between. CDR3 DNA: TGTGCCAGCAGCGTAGGGACGATTGTGGGAGATACGCAGTATTTT. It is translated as CASSVGTIVGDTQYF.

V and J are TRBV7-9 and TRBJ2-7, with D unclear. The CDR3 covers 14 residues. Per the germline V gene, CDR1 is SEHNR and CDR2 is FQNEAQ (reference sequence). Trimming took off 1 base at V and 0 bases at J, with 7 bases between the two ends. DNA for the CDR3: TGTGCCAGCAGCTTAGGATCCGACTCCTACGAGCAGTACTTC. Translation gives CASSLGSDSYEQYF.

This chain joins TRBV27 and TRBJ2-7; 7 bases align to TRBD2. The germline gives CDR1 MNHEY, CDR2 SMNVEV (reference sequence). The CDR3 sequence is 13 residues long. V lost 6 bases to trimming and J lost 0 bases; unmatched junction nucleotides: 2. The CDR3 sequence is CASRGGSSYEQYF. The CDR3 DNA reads TGTGCCAGCAGGGGGGGGAGCTCCTACGAGCAGTACTTC.